Reported below is one TCR beta chain. The V gene's germline CDR1 is SGHNT and CDR2 YYREEE (reference sequence). The V gene end was trimmed by 4 bases and the J gene end by 0 bases; junction bases not matched to a gene: 4. The length of the CDR3 is 14 residues. Time point denoted: baseline, week 1 (first vaccination visit). The treatment is: pre-vaccination baseline after standard-of-care therapy. Here immunoSEQ multiplex PCR was the method, and the copy in TCRdb shows in-frame clones only, minus some. The sample lists about 24,000 clones, 90% to 95% occurring once. The data were taken from a study of a mutant IDH1 vaccine in newly diagnosed glioma.

The TCR was taken from a man aged 25 to 45 with glioma. This sample comprised PBMCs, obtained from a glioma patient treated with radiotherapy, temozolomide or both. J is TRBJ2-7 and V is TRBV5-4; TRBD2 agrees at 7 bases. The CDR3 DNA sequence: TGTGCCAGCAGCCCCGGGACTAACTCCTACGAGCAGTACTTC. Its translation: CASSPGTNSYEQYF.